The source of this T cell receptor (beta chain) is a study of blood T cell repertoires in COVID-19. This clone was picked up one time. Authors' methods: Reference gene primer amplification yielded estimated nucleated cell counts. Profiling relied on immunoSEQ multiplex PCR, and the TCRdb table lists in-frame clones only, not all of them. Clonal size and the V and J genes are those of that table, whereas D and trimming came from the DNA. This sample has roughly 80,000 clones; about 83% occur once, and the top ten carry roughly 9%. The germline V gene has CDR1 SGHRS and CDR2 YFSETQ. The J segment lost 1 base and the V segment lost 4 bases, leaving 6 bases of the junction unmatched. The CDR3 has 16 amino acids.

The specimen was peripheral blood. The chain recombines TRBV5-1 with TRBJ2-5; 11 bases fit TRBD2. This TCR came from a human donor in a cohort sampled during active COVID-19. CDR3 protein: CASSPGLAGLQETQYF. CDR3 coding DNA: TGCGCCAGCAGCCCTGGACTAGCGGGCCTCCAAGAGACCCAGTACTTC.